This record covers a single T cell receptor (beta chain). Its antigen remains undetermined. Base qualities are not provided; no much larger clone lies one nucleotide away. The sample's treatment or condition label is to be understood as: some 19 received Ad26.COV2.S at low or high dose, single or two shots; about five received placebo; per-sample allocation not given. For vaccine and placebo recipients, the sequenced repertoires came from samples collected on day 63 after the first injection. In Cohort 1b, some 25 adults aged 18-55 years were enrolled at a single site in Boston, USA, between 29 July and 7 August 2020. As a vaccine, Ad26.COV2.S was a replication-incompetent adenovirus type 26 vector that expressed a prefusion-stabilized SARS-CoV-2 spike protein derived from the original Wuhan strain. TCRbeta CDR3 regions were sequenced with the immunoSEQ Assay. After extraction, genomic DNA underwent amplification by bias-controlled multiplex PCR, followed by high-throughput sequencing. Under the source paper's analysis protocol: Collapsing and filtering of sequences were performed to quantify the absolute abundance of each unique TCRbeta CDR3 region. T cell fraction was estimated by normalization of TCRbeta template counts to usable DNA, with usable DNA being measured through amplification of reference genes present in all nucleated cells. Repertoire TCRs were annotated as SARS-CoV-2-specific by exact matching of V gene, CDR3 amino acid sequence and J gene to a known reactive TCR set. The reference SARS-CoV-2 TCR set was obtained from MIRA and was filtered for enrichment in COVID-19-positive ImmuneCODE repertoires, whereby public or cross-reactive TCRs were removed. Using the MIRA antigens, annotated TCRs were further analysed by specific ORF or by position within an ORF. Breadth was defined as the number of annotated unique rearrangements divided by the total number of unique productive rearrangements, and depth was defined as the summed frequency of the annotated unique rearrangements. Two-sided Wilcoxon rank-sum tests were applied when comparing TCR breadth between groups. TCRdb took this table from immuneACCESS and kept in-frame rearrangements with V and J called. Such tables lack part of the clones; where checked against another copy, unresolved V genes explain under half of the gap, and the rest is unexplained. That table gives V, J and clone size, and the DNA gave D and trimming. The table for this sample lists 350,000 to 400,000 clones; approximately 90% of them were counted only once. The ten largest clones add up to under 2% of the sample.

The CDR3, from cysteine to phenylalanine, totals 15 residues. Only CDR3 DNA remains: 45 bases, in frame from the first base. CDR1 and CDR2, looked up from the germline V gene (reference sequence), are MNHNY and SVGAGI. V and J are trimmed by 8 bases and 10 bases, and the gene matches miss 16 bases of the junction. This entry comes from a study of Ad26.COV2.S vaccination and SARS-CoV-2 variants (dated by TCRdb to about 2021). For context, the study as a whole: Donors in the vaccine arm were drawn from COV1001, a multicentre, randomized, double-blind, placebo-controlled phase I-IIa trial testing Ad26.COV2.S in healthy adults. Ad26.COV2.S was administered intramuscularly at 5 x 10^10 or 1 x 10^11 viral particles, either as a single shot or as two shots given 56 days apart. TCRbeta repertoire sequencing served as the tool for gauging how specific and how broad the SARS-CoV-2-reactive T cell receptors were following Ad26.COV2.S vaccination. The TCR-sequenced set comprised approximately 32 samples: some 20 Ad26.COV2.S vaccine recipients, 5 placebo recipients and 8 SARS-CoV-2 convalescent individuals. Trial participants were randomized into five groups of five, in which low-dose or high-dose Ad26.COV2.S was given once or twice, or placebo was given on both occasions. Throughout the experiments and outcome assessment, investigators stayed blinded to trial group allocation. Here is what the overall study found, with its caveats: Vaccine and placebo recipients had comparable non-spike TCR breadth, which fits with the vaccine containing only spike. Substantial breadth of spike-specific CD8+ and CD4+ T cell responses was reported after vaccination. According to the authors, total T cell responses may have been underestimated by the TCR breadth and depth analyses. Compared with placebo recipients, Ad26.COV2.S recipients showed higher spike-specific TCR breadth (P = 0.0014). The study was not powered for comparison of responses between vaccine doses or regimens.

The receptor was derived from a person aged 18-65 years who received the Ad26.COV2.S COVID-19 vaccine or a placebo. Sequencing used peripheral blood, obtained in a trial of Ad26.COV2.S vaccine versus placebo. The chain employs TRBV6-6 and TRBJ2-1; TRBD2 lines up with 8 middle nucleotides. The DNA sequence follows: TGTGCCAGCGCGGAACCGGGAGGGCCGGGCAGAGAGCAGTTCTTC. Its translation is CASAEPGGPGREQFF.